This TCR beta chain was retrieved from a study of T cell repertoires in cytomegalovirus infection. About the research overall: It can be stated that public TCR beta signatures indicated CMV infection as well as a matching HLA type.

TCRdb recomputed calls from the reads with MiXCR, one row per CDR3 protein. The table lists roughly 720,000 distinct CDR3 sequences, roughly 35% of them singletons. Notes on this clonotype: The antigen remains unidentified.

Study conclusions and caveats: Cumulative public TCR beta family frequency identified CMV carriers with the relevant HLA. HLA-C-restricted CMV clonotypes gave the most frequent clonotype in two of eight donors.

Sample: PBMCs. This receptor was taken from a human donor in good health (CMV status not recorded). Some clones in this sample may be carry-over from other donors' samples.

The CDR3 protein is CASSSGMRGTDTQYF. For the CDR3, the DNA is TGTGCCAGCAGCTCTGGGATGAGAGGGACAGATACGCAGTATTTT. This chain uses TRBV7-2 with TRBJ2-3; possibly TRBD2 for D (5 bases). CDR3 length: 15 residues. V lost 4 bases, J lost 3 bases, and 14 bases lay in between. From germline, CDR1 is SGHTA and CDR2 FQGNSA.